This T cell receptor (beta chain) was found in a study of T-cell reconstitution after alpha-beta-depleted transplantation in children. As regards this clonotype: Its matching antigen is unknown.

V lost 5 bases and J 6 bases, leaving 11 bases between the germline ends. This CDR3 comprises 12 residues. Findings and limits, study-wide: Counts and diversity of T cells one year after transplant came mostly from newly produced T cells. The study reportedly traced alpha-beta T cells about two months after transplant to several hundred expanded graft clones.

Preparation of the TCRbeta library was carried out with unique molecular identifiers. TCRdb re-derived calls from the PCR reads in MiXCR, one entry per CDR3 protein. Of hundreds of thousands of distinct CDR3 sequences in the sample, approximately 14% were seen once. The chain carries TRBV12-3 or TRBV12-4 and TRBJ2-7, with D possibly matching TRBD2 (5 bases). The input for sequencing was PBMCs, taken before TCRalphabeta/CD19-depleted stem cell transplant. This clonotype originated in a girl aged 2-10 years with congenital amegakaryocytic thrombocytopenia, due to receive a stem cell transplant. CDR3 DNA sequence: TGTGCCAGCAGTATCGCTGGAGGCGAGCAGTACTTC. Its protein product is CASSIAGGEQYF.